A single sample gave rise to the 27 T cell receptor beta chains below, sequenced in a study of blood T cells in healthy people across ages. Together with a sample-barcoded 5' primer, a J-beta primer mix was included in a second PCR lasting about 6 to 11 cycles. MiXCR, run by TCRdb on the 5' RACE reads, gives a single entry per CDR3 protein. The sample holds some 880,000 distinct CDR3 sequences, 30% to 45% seen once. Material: blood. The receptors were gathered from a man aged 18 to 35 in good health.

This clonotype came up once. The J gene is TRBJ2-1, the V gene TRBV12-3 or TRBV12-4; D not certain. This CDR3 region has 13 residues. Trimming pared 5 bases from V and 10 bases from J, leaving 15 bases between. CDR3 sequence (DNA): TGTGCCAGCAGTATCGGGTCCTTCTACGAGCAGTTCTTC. It yields the protein CASSIGSFYEQFF.

The V and J genes are TRBV12-3 or TRBV12-4 and TRBJ2-5; D could derive from TRBD1 or TRBD2 (5 bases each). Trimming removed 3 bases at V and 7 bases at J, with 15 bases between. This CDR3 is 14 amino acids long. The CDR3 nucleotides read TGTGCCAGCAGTTTGGGACCCCGCACCGGGACCCAGTACTTC. Protein: CASSLGPRTGTQYF.

The chain uses TRBV7-2 and TRBJ1-4, with no clear D. CDR1 and CDR2 (germline): SGHTA, FQGNSA. This CDR3 spans 19 amino acids. Trimming took 0 bases from V and 0 from J, leaving 17 bases between them. The CDR3 spells CASSLAPGRAYATNEKLFF. The CDR3 nucleotides are TGTGCCAGCAGCTTAGCCCCCGGACGGGCATATGCAACTAATGAAAAACTGTTTTTT. The entire variable domain, with the rest obtained from reference TRBV7-2 and TRBJ1-4, is as follows: GAGVSQSPSNKVTEKGKDVELRCDPISGHTALYWYRQSLGQGLEFLIYFQGNSAPDKSGLPSDRFSAERTGGSVSTLTIQRTQQEDSAVYLCASSLAPGRAYATNEKLFFGSGTQLSVL.

This rearrangement joins TRBV12-3 or TRBV12-4 to TRBJ2-7; TRBD1 agrees at 10 bases. The CDR3 runs 14 residues. The ends lost 6 bases at V and 5 bases at J; junction bases unmatched: 7. CDR3 in DNA: TGTGCCAGCAGGAGAGTAGGGACAGGGGACGAGCAGTACTTC. Translating gives CASRRVGTGDEQYF.

This clonotype has only a few counts. The genes are TRBV3-1 and TRBJ2-5; D is undetermined. CDR3 size: 13 residues. V was shortened by 1 base and J by 5 bases, with 8 bases between the two germline ends. CDR1 LGHDT and CDR2 YNNKEL come from the germline V gene (reference sequence). CDR3 bases: TGTGCCAGCAGCCAAGTGAGGTCGGAGACCCAGTACTTC. Its protein is CASSQVRSETQYF.

This clonotype was observed at least ten times. In DNA form, the CDR3 reads TGCAGTGCTAGAGATCGGCCCGGCAGGGGTCTTGGGCCCCAGCATTTT. Translating gives CSARDRPGRGLGPQHF. The V call is TRBV20-1, the J call TRBJ1-5; maybe TRBD1 (6 bases). This CDR3 has 16 residues. The V gene's germline CDR1 is DFQATT and CDR2 SNEGSKA (reference sequence). Trimming took off 0 bases at V and 9 bases at J, with 21 bases between the two ends.

The CDR3 sequence: CASSLPTSLYNEQYF. CDR3 in DNA: TGTGCCAGCAGTCTGCCCACTTCCCTCTACAATGAGCAGTACTTC. The chain links TRBV7-8 to TRBJ2-5, with D uncertain. Germline-derived CDR1 and CDR2 are SGHVS and FQNEAQ. The CDR3 length is 15 residues. Trimming stripped 6 bases from V and 11 bases from J, with 25 bases between.

This clonotype was seen more than once but under ten times. V is TRBV27 and J is TRBJ2-3; D unresolved. The V end lost 6 bases, the J end lost 4 bases, and 14 bases lay between the germline ends. The CDR3 contains 14 residues. Germline CDR1 reads MNHEY; CDR2 reads SMNVEV (reference sequence). CDR3 coding DNA: TGTGCCAGCAGCCCCGCCGGGCGCGCAGATACGCAGTATTTT. This codes for CASSPAGRADTQYF.

The rearrangement links TRBV12-3 or TRBV12-4 to TRBJ1-2, with D possibly being TRBD1 (5 bases). V was clipped by 5 bases and J by 8 bases, with 27 bases between them. There are 17 residues in the CDR3. The CDR3 sequence is CASSTNVPGRGTGGYTF. In DNA, the CDR3 is TGTGCCAGCAGTACAAACGTCCCGGGACGGGGAACTGGGGGCTACACCTTC.

This clonotype has a handful of counts. The genes are TRBV6-8 and TRBJ2-1; the match to TRBD2 covers 9 bases. The germline V gene has CDR1 MNHGY and CDR2 SAAAGT. V lost 6 bases to trimming and J lost 9 bases; unmatched junction nucleotides: 15. This CDR3 has 16 amino acids. The CDR3 nucleotides are TGTGCCAGCAGACGAACCGGGACTAGCTGTTCCGCTGAGCAGTTCTTC. Protein sequence: CASRRTGTSCSAEQFF.

The gene calls are TRBV7-9 and TRBJ1-6; the D gene is possibly TRBD1 (5 bases). CDR3 length: 15 residues. Trimming shortened V by 5 bases and J by 9 bases, and 17 bases separated the two germline ends. The germline CDR1 and CDR2 sequences are SEHNR and FQNEAQ (reference sequence). CDR3 loop: CASSPTGLYPSPLHF. In nucleotides, the CDR3 is TGTGCCAGCAGCCCTACGGGACTTTATCCTTCACCCCTCCACTTT.

The sample holds many counts of this clonotype. The chain recombines TRBV7-2 with TRBJ2-5, with D possibly matching TRBD2 (6 bases). Trimming shortened V by 1 base and J by 5 bases, and 8 bases separated the two germline ends. CDR3 length: 13 amino acids. The germline gives CDR1 SGHTA, CDR2 FQGNSA. The CDR3 DNA follows: TGTGCCAGCAGCTTAGGACTAGTGGAGACCCAGTACTTC. It is translated as CASSLGLVETQYF.

V gene TRBV5-1 combines with J gene TRBJ1-1; D is unclear. The V end was cut by 1 base, the J end by 0 bases, with 10 bases between. Germline V lookup: CDR1 SGHRS, CDR2 YFSETQ. The CDR3 covers 15 residues. The CDR3, as DNA: TGCGCCAGCAGCTTGAGGGCATTTATGAACACTGAAGCTTTCTTT. Amino acid sequence: CASSLRAFMNTEAFF. Full variable domain (missing parts from reference TRBV5-1 and TRBJ1-1): KAGVTQTPRYLIKTRGQQVTLSCSPISGHRSVSWYQQTPGQGLQFLFEYFSETQRNKGNFPGRFSGRQFSNSRSEMNVSTLELGDSALYLCASSLRAFMNTEAFFGQGTRLTVV.

This clonotype showed up just a few times. The V call is TRBV21-1, the J call TRBJ2-3. TRBV21-1 represents a pseudogene. This CDR3 has 16 amino acids. CDR3 sequence reads: CASVLPWGYSTDTQYF. In DNA, the CDR3 is TGTGCCAGCGTCCTACCTTGGGGTTATAGCACAGATACGCAGTATTTT.

This chain joins TRBV28 and TRBJ2-4; D uncertain. The assigned J gene may be wrong: the sequence end matches TRBJ2-7 better. The CDR3 covers 14 residues. Germline assignment: CDR1 MDHEN and CDR2 SYDVKM. CDR3: CASSTLTPLNEQYF. CDR3 coding DNA: TGTGCCAGCAGCACCCTAACACCCCTAAACGAGCAGTACTTC.

This clonotype has only a few counts. This sequence joins TRBV20-1 and TRBJ1-1, with 9 bases fitting TRBD1. V shed 5 bases and J 6 bases; nucleotides not matched to a gene: 4. In germline, CDR1 is DFQATT, CDR2 SNEGSKA (reference sequence). CDR3 length equals 12 residues. CDR3 sequence: CSAGGTGSEAFF. CDR3 nucleotide sequence: TGCAGTGCTGGGGGGACAGGGTCTGAAGCTTTCTTT.

The chain carries TRBV7-3 and TRBJ2-1; D is ambiguous. The CDR3 sequence is 15 residues long. Germline V gene sequence: CDR1 SGHTA, CDR2 FQGTGA. V lost 4 bases and J 4 bases, leaving 14 bases between the germline ends. CDR3 amino acids: CASSSAWVPYNEQFF. In DNA form, the CDR3 reads TGTGCCAGCAGCTCGGCATGGGTCCCTTACAATGAGCAGTTCTTC.

This clonotype has a handful of counts. CDR3 sequence: CASTSGGTPLHF. CDR3 nucleotide sequence: TGTGCCAGCACCTCTGGGGGGACACCCCTCCACTTT. The genes are TRBV28 and TRBJ1-6, with D perhaps matching TRBD1 (5 bases). This CDR3 comprises 12 residues. CDR1 and CDR2 from the germline V gene are MDHEN and SYDVKM. Trimming shortened V by 7 bases and J by 11 bases, and 12 bases separated the two germline ends.

The DNA of the CDR3 is TGTGCCAGCAGCTTACTCGAGGGAAACTATGGCTACACCTTC. It specifies CASSLLEGNYGYTF. The chain has TRBV7-9 and TRBJ1-2; D call uncertain. The CDR3 loop spans 14 amino acids. Trimming cost V 2 bases and J 2 bases, with 9 bases left between them. Germline CDR1 reads SEHNR; CDR2 reads FQNEAQ (reference sequence).

V usage is TRBV7-9 and J usage is TRBJ2-3, with TRBD1 matching over 11 bases. The CDR3 totals 16 residues. V was pared by 5 bases and J by 4 bases, with 8 bases of the junction left unmatched. The germline V gene has CDR1 SEHNR and CDR2 FQNEAQ (reference sequence). The CDR3 coding sequence is TGTGCCAGCAGCGTTACTGCGGACAGGGGGCCAGATACGCAGTATTTT. It yields the protein CASSVTADRGPDTQYF.

This clonotype was observed a few times. This chain uses TRBV6-6 with TRBJ1-5; D remains unclear. The CDR3 loop spans 16 amino acids. Trimming removed 4 bases at V and 0 bases at J, with 13 bases between. CDR1 and CDR2 from the germline V gene are MNHNY and SVGAGI (reference sequence). The CDR3 here is CASSSPDFPSNQPQHF. The CDR3 DNA sequence: TGTGCCAGCAGTTCCCCGGACTTCCCTAGCAATCAGCCCCAGCATTTT.

A word on this clonotype: A read error may account for a junction end that differs from germline. The chain has TRBV28 and TRBJ2-6; the D is unclear. Germline V gives CDR1 MDHEN, CDR2 SYDVKM. CDR3 length: 14 residues. CDR3 sequence reads: CASHGGNWANVPTF. The CDR3 DNA sequence: TGTGCCAGCCACGGCGGTAATTGGGCCAACGTCCCGACTTTC.

The sample holds a few counts of this clonotype. The V gene is TRBV27, the J gene TRBJ2-3, with D tentatively TRBD2 (6 bases). The V end lost 7 bases, the J end lost 3 bases, and 11 bases lay between the germline ends. The CDR3 has 13 amino acids. In germline, CDR1 is MNHEY, CDR2 SMNVEV (reference sequence). The CDR3, as DNA: TGTGCCAGCACGGGGGATGAAACAGATACGCAGTATTTT. Its translation is CASTGDETDTQYF.

This clonotype was picked up a small number of times. CDR3 in DNA: TGCAGCGTTGGCGAGACAGAACCTAATCAGCCCCAGCATTTT. Its translation: CSVGETEPNQPQHF. This chain uses TRBV29-1 with TRBJ1-5; possibly TRBD1 for D (5 bases). CDR3 length: 14 amino acids. V lost 4 bases to trimming and J lost 4 bases, with 14 bases between them. Germline CDR1 SQVTM, CDR2 ANQGSEA. The full variable domain, completed using reference TRBV29-1 and TRBJ1-5, is SAVISQKPSRDICQRGTSLTIQCQVDSQVTMMFWYRQQPGQSLTLIATANQGSEATYESGFVIDKFPISRPNLTFSTLTVSNMSPEDSSIYLCSVGETEPNQPQHFGDGTRLSIL.

For this clonotype: This may stem from a read error, because a much larger clone lies one nucleotide away. The DNA of the CDR3 is TGTACCAGCAGCTTCGGGTCGGGGGGGGTCTACGAGCAGTACTTC. This sequence encodes CTSSFGSGGVYEQYF. The rearrangement uses TRBV13 and TRBJ2-7; 8 positions match TRBD2. Germline V gene sequence: CDR1 PRHDT, CDR2 FYEKMQ (reference sequence). The CDR3 spans 15 residues.

This clonotype showed up just a few times. The rearrangement links TRBV7-2 to TRBJ2-3; D is ambiguous. CDR3 length: 12 amino acids. The germline V gene encodes CDR1 SGHTA and CDR2 FQGNSA. Between the trimmed V and J ends, which lost 5 bases and 12 bases, there was a span of 15 bases. The CDR3 spells CASSPVESIQYF. CDR3 DNA: TGTGCCAGCAGCCCCGTAGAATCAATTCAGTATTTT. Complete variable domain (other parts from reference TRBV7-2 and TRBJ2-3): GAGVSQSPSNKVTEKGKDVELRCDPISGHTALYWYRQSLGQGLEFLIYFQGNSAPDKSGLPSDRFSAERTGGSVSTLTIQRTQQEDSAVYLCASSPVESIQYFGPGTRLTVL.

The sample holds a few counts of this clonotype. The chain joins TRBV29-1 to TRBJ2-3; TRBD2 might be the D (5 bases). Trimming cost V 5 bases and J 6 bases, with 15 bases left between them. In germline, CDR1 is SQVTM, CDR2 ANQGSEA. The CDR3 loop spans 13 amino acids. The chain's CDR3 is CSVPRRTADTQYF. In DNA form, the CDR3 reads TGCAGCGTTCCCCGAAGGACTGCCGATACGCAGTATTTT.